This T cell receptor (beta chain) was identified during a study of blood T cell repertoires in COVID-19. Study-wide background: Italy, Spain and the United States were the sources of the convalescent and acute COVID-19 samples. PBMCs, B-cell-depleted T cells, or T cells provided the cDNA or gDNA that made up the material.

Per the authors' pipeline: Reference gene primer amplification gave estimated nucleated cell counts. Repertoires were generated with immunoSEQ multiplex PCR, while TCRdb's copy carries only in-frame clones and drops some. From that table come the V and J calls and clone size; the DNA was used to work out D and trimming. The sample consists of some 100,000 clones, about 90% of them appearing once. The CDR3 length is 16 residues. V lost 1 base and J 5 bases, leaving 17 bases between the germline ends. In germline, CDR1 is LGHDT, CDR2 YNNKEL (reference sequence). The sample taken for sequencing was peripheral blood. This clonotype was obtained from a human donor in a cohort sampled during active COVID-19. The V gene is TRBV3-1 (or the pseudogene TRBV3-2), the J gene TRBJ2-5; tentatively, D is TRBD2 (6 bases). This CDR3 reads CASSQATAGRMETQYF. The CDR3 nucleotides read TGTGCCAGCAGCCAAGCTACCGCGGGACGCATGGAGACCCAGTACTTC.